These 14 T cell receptor beta chains share one sample of origin, sequenced in a study of blood T cell repertoires in COVID-19. TCRdb's copy holds only in-frame clones and misses some; the assay was immunoSEQ multiplex PCR. Of fewer than 250,000 clones in the sample, almost 90% were seen once. Sequencing was performed on PBMCs or T cells enriched from blood (not recorded which). The receptors originated from a woman between 45 and 65 years old with acute COVID-19.

This clone was detected only a few times. The chain employs TRBV9 and TRBJ1-6; TRBD1 might be the D (6 bases). CDR1 and CDR2 from the germline V gene are SGDLS and YYNGEE. This CDR3 contains 16 residues. The V end lost 4 bases, the J end lost 9 bases, and 20 bases lay between the germline ends. CDR3 DNA sequence: TGTGCCAGCAGCCCCGTGGGGGGGCAGAGGGGTTCACCCCTCCACTTT. This encodes CASSPVGGQRGSPLHF.

The rearrangement joins TRBV6-2 or TRBV6-3 to TRBJ1-2; 9 nucleotides agree with TRBD1. The V gene end was trimmed by 6 bases and the J gene end by 5 bases; junction bases not matched to a gene: 7. The CDR3 consists of 14 residues. Looked up from germline, CDR1 is MNHEY and CDR2 is SVGEGT. Written as DNA, the CDR3 is TGTGCCAGCAGGCCTACAGGGGGCTGGTATGGCTACACCTTC. This encodes CASRPTGGWYGYTF.

V usage is TRBV18 and J usage is TRBJ2-1, with D maybe TRBD2 (6 bases). CDR3 size: 16 residues. Per the germline V gene, CDR1 is KGHSH and CDR2 is LQKENI. V was pared by 0 bases and J by 0 bases, with 9 bases between. CDR3 DNA: TGTGCCAGCTCACCACCGGGAGGAAACTCCTACAATGAGCAGTTCTTC. This gives the protein CASSPPGGNSYNEQFF.

This clone was recorded once. The V call is TRBV7-3, the J call TRBJ2-5, with D maybe TRBD1 (8 bases). V gave up 4 bases and J gave up 5 bases, with 14 bases separating them. Germline V gene lookup returns CDR1 SGHTA and CDR2 FQGTGA. The CDR3 contains 14 residues. The CDR3 DNA sequence: TGTGCCAGCAGCTCTACAGGGGGGGAGGAGACCCAGTACTTC. Translated, it gives CASSSTGGEETQYF.

This chain uses TRBV6-5 with TRBJ2-7; TRBD1 might be the D (5 bases). This CDR3 comprises 14 residues. Germline CDR1 is MNHEY and CDR2 is SVGAGI. Trimming shortened V by 10 bases and J by 6 bases, and 22 bases separated the two germline ends. The DNA of the CDR3 is TGTGCCATCAAATCCCCCCCAGGGCGAGGCGAGCAGTACTTC. It is translated as CAIKSPPGRGEQYF.

CDR3 in amino acids: CASRSALWPHGGYGYTF. CDR3 nucleotide sequence: TGTGCCAGTAGATCCGCTCTGTGGCCGCATGGGGGGTATGGCTACACCTTC. The chain employs TRBV19 and TRBJ1-2, with D tentatively TRBD1 (5 bases). The length of the CDR3 is 17 residues. Germline assignment: CDR1 LNHDA and CDR2 SQIVND (reference sequence). Deletions cut 6 bases from V and 5 bases from J, with 25 bases between.

The rearrangement links TRBV7-2 to TRBJ1-2, with 7 bases fitting TRBD1. The CDR3 is 14 residues long. V lost 1 base and J lost 8; bases outside the gene matches: 7. Germline CDR1 and CDR2: SGHTA and FQGNSA. CDR3 protein: CASSLGQGFGGYTF. The CDR3 DNA sequence: TGTGCCAGCAGCTTAGGACAGGGCTTCGGGGGCTACACCTTC.

This clone has a count of ten or more. The rearrangement links TRBV13 to TRBJ1-1; no clear D. The CDR3 loop spans 14 amino acids. V lost 6 bases and J 1 base, leaving 12 bases between the germline ends. Germline V gives CDR1 PRHDT, CDR2 FYEKMQ (reference sequence). The CDR3 nucleotides read TGTGCCAGCAGTACCAGGCGACAGAACACTGAAGCTTTCTTT. Translated, it gives CASSTRRQNTEAFF.

This sequence joins TRBV10-1 and TRBJ2-1, with 8 positions matching TRBD1. This CDR3 comprises 14 residues. Germline V lookup: CDR1 WNHNN, CDR2 SYGVQD (reference sequence). With 2 bases clipped from V and 9 bases from J, the junction kept 6 bases outside the gene matches. The CDR3 sequence: CASSEAYRGSEQFF. The CDR3 DNA is TGCGCCAGCAGTGAGGCCTACAGGGGGAGTGAGCAGTTCTTC.

In this sample, this clone turned up a few times. The CDR3 nucleotides are TGTGCCAGCAGCCCAAAGCGGGTCTCCTACAATGAGCAGTTCTTC. Residues: CASSPKRVSYNEQFF. The rearrangement uses TRBV9 and TRBJ2-1, with D perhaps TRBD2 (6 bases). Deletions cut 4 bases from V and 0 bases from J, with 11 bases between. This CDR3 comprises 15 residues. Germline-derived CDR1 and CDR2 are SGDLS and YYNGEE.

The chain uses TRBV6-5 and TRBJ2-5; possibly TRBD1 for D (6 bases). The CDR3 consists of 13 residues. Trimming took off 8 bases at V and 4 bases at J, with 14 bases between the two ends. The germline V gene encodes CDR1 MNHEY and CDR2 SVGAGI. The CDR3 reads CASRQAGAETQYF. For the CDR3, the DNA is TGTGCCAGCCGGCAGGCAGGGGCAGAGACCCAGTACTTC.

The CDR3 sequence: CASSRLTGFSYEQYF. The CDR3 DNA reads TGTGCCAGCAGCCGATTGACAGGGTTCTCCTACGAGCAGTACTTC. The chain links TRBV11-2 to TRBJ2-7, with 7 bases that match TRBD1. The germline CDR1 and CDR2 sequences are SGHAT and FQNNGV. Trimming cost V 5 bases and J 0 bases; bases outside gene matches: 7. The CDR3 loop spans 15 amino acids.

The chain carries TRBV7-5 and TRBJ1-4. TRBV7-5 is designated a pseudogene. The CDR3 runs to 15 residues. The CDR3 loop reads CVRSPSWAGSEKLFF. The CDR3 DNA reads TGTGTCAGAAGTCCCAGTTGGGCGGGGAGTGAAAAACTGTTTTTT.

This clone occurred once. The chain links TRBV2 to TRBJ2-6; 9 positions match TRBD1. Trimming took 6 bases from V and 0 from J; bases not matched to a gene: 0. Germline CDR1 and CDR2: SNHLY and FYNNEI. The CDR3 extends over 15 amino acids. DNA for the CDR3: TGTGCCAGCAGGACAGGGGGCTCTGGGGCCAACGTCCTGACTTTC. This translates into CASRTGGSGANVLTF.